Below, 19 T cell receptor beta chains from the same sample are listed, as sequenced in a study of early T cells in non-severe SARS-CoV-2 infection. TCRdb called the 5' RACE reads again in MiXCR, with one record for every CDR3 protein. The sample includes about 50,000 distinct CDR3 sequences, less than 9.5% of them seen just once. The sample comprised whole blood. These receptor sequences come from an adult who was a healthcare worker with PCR-confirmed SARS-CoV-2 infection or an uninfected control (not recorded which).

This clonotype was detected a few times. The chain has TRBV2 and TRBJ2-7; a possible D gene is TRBD2 (5 bases). V dropped 9 bases and J dropped 4 bases, with 16 bases sitting between them. CDR1 is SNHLY and CDR2 is FYNNEI in the germline V gene. CDR3 length: 13 residues. The CDR3 nucleotides are TGTGCCAGGCGGGCCCCCGAGGGTTACGAGCAGTACTTC. Its protein is CARRAPEGYEQYF.

The table lists this clonotype with a few counts. J is TRBJ1-2 and V is TRBV7-9; D unclear. This CDR3 region has 12 residues. CDR1 is SEHNR and CDR2 is FQNEAQ in the germline V gene (reference sequence). Trimming left V 1 base short and J 6 bases short, with 6 bases between. CDR3 nucleotides: TGTGCCAGCAGCTTAGGTACCAATGGCTACACCTTC. This translates into CASSLGTNGYTF.

This clonotype occurred many times. The chain is built from TRBV7-8 and TRBJ1-4; no reliable D call. CDR3 length: 15 amino acids. Trimming removed 5 bases from V and 8 bases from J, with 18 bases in between. Looked up from germline, CDR1 is SGHVS and CDR2 is FQNEAQ. CDR3 in amino acids: CASSIPSQRGEKLFF. CDR3 bases: TGTGCCAGCAGCATACCGTCCCAACGAGGGGAAAAACTGTTTTTT.

This clonotype has more than one count but fewer than ten. The chain employs TRBV7-3 and TRBJ1-6; the D gene is possibly TRBD1 (6 bases). Trimming removed 3 bases from V and 8 bases from J, with 8 bases in between. Germline-derived CDR1 and CDR2 are SGHTA and FQGTGA. The CDR3 is 13 residues long. In nucleotides, the CDR3 is TGTGCCAGCAGCTTGACAGGAGATTCACCCCTCCACTTT. This translates into CASSLTGDSPLHF. The full variable domain, its missing parts supplied by reference TRBV7-3 and TRBJ1-6, is GAGVSQTPSNKVTEKGKYVELRCDPISGHTALYWYRQSLGQGPEFLIYFQGTGAADDSGLPNDRFFAVRPEGSVSTLKIQRTERGDSAVYLCASSLTGDSPLHFGNGTRLTVT.

This clonotype has more than one count but fewer than ten. The chain uses TRBV5-1 and TRBJ2-1; 12 bases align to TRBD2. The CDR3 covers 15 residues. The ends lost 5 bases at V and 4 bases at J; junction bases unmatched: 4. Germline assignment: CDR1 SGHRS and CDR2 YFSETQ. CDR3 DNA sequence: TGCGCCAGCAGACTAGCGGGGGGTTTTTACAATGAGCAGTTCTTC. This gives the protein CASRLAGGFYNEQFF.

V is TRBV29-1 and J is TRBJ2-7; D is unresolved. Germline V CDR1 and CDR2: SQVTM, ANQGSEA. The CDR3 has 12 amino acids. Trimming took off 6 bases at V and 0 bases at J, with 9 bases between the two ends. The CDR3 DNA sequence: TGCAGCGTAACTCTCCTCTCCTACGAGCAGTACTTC. This sequence encodes CSVTLLSYEQYF.

In this sample, this clonotype turned up many times. This sequence joins TRBV12-3 or TRBV12-4 and TRBJ2-1; D is unclear. The CDR3 contains 13 residues. Trimming shortened V by 7 bases and J by 4 bases, and 11 bases separated the two germline ends. The CDR3 loop reads CASTSTGYNEQFF. The CDR3 DNA follows: TGTGCCAGCACGAGCACCGGATACAATGAGCAGTTCTTC.

The chain links TRBV12-3 or TRBV12-4 to TRBJ1-1, with 7 bases matching TRBD1. J gave up 9 bases and V 6 bases, and 7 bases lay outside the gene matches. The CDR3 contains 12 residues. The CDR3 loop is CASRSPTGQAFF. CDR3 in DNA: TGTGCCAGCAGATCGCCGACAGGGCAAGCTTTCTTT.

This clonotype was observed at least ten times. Here the CDR3 DNA reads TGTGCCAGCGCACTTGATGGGACAGGGACTGAAGCTTTCTTT. It encodes CASALDGTGTEAFF. The chain has TRBV12-3 or TRBV12-4 and TRBJ1-1; 9 nucleotides agree with TRBD1. V lost 8 bases, J lost 5 bases, and 9 bases stayed unmatched. The CDR3 sequence is 14 residues long.

This rearrangement joins TRBV23-1 to TRBJ1-2; D is perhaps TRBD1 (6 bases). TRBV23-1 is classed as an ORF, of uncertain function. CDR3 size: 14 residues. Deletions cut 3 bases from V and 4 bases from J, with 12 bases between. This CDR3 is CASSHRGRGYGYTF. The CDR3 region has the DNA TGCGCCAGCAGTCATAGGGGGAGAGGCTATGGCTACACCTTC.

Only a few counts were recorded for this clonotype. The V gene is TRBV5-4, the J gene TRBJ2-1; 10 bases agree with TRBD2. V was pared by 2 bases and J by 4 bases, with 3 bases of the junction left unmatched. The germline CDR1 and CDR2 sequences are SGHNT and YYREEE (reference sequence). CDR3 length: 15 residues. CDR3 coding DNA: TGTGCCAGCAGCTTTCTAGCGGGGGTATACAATGAGCAGTTCTTC. It translates to CASSFLAGVYNEQFF.

This clonotype was observed many times. The gene calls are TRBV29-1 and TRBJ1-3; D unclear. The CDR3 runs 13 residues. The ends were cut back, 4 bases at V and 1 base at J, with 8 bases in the middle. The germline V gene has CDR1 SQVTM and CDR2 ANQGSEA. The CDR3 protein is CSVGTWSGNTIYF. The CDR3 nucleotides read TGCAGCGTTGGGACTTGGTCTGGAAACACCATATATTTT.

Concerning this clonotype itself: At one end the junction does not follow the germline gene, possibly because of a read error. This chain connects TRBV2 to TRBJ2-3; maybe TRBD1 (5 bases). Germline V gene sequence: CDR1 SNHLY, CDR2 FYNNEI. The CDR3 covers 17 residues. This CDR3 is CASSEGLWSRDAETQYF. The CDR3 coding sequence is TGTGCCAGCAGTGAAGGCTTATGGAGCAGGGATGCAGAAACGCAGTATTTT.

The chain combines TRBV4-1 with TRBJ2-3; tentative D call: TRBD2 (5 bases). Between the trimmed V and J ends, which lost 0 bases and 6 bases, there was a span of 13 bases. The germline gives CDR1 MGHRA, CDR2 YSYEKL. The CDR3 is 15 amino acids. CDR3 DNA sequence: TGCGCCAGCAGCCAAGATGTCGCAAGCGGTGATACGCAGTATTTT. Protein sequence: CASSQDVASGDTQYF.

This clonotype occurred a few times. V and J are TRBV11-1 and TRBJ2-1, with TRBD2 matching over 11 bases. The CDR3 runs to 16 residues. The germline V gene encodes CDR1 SGHAT and CDR2 FQDESV (reference sequence). The junction had 9 bases not matched to a gene; V was cut back by 5 bases and J by 6 bases. In DNA form, the CDR3 reads TGTGCCAGCAGCCGTCGCAGACTAGCGGGGATCAATGAGCAGTTCTTC. This sequence encodes CASSRRRLAGINEQFF.

V usage is TRBV3-1 and J usage is TRBJ2-2; 11 bases agree with TRBD1. The CDR3 totals 16 residues. Germline lookup yields CDR1 LGHDT and CDR2 YNNKEL (reference sequence). V shed 3 bases, J shed 4 bases, and the junction held 4 bases outside the gene matches. The DNA of the CDR3 is TGTGCCAGCAGCCAGGGGACAGGGGGAATCACCGGGGAGCTGTTTTTT. This codes for CASSQGTGGITGELFF.

The J gene is TRBJ1-4, the V gene TRBV6-6, with a possible D match to TRBD1 (5 bases). From germline, CDR1 is MNHNY and CDR2 SVGAGI (reference sequence). The CDR3 extends over 15 amino acids. V was trimmed by 5 bases and J by 5 bases, leaving 15 bases between them. The CDR3 DNA reads TGTGCCAGCAGTAGCCGAGGACACCGAAATGAAAAACTGTTTTTT. Translation: CASSSRGHRNEKLFF.

Sample share makes this clonotype medium-sized. J is TRBJ2-3 and V is TRBV13; the D gene is possibly TRBD2 (5 bases). The germline V and J ends were trimmed by 0 bases and 0 bases, with 22 bases remaining between them. Per germline, CDR1 PRHDT and CDR2 FYEKMQ (reference sequence). This CDR3 region has 20 residues. CDR3 coding DNA: TGTGCCAGCAGCTTAGGCCTAATTTGGGAGTCCCTGGCTAGCACAGATACGCAGTATTTT. It is translated as CASSLGLIWESLASTDTQYF.

This clonotype showed up just a few times. The chain has TRBV7-9 and TRBJ2-7; D unresolved. V dropped 1 base and J dropped 9 bases, with 10 bases sitting between them. The CDR3 has 12 residues. Looked up from germline, CDR1 is SEHNR and CDR2 is FQNEAQ (reference sequence). The CDR3 nucleotides are TGTGCCAGCAGCTTAGGTGATTCAGGGCAGTACTTC. This sequence encodes CASSLGDSGQYF.